Below are 21 T cell receptor beta chains sequenced from a single sample in a study of human T cells and chemical hapten exposure. Each CDR3 protein is one row after TCRdb ran MiXCR on the RACE reads. This table has around 99,000 distinct CDR3 sequences, approximately 13% appearing once. Time point noted: patch test 1, 2 weeks after DPC sensitization. Treatment indicated: therapeutic diphenylcyclopropenone sensitization with weekly scalp DPC. Material: whole blood, obtained in connection with sensitization to the hapten diphenylcyclopropenone (DPC). These TCRs come from a woman in her thirties or forties with alopecia areata. Some clones in this sample may be carry-over from other donors' samples.

This clonotype was counted at least ten times. The rearrangement links TRBV11-2 to TRBJ1-1, with no clear D. The CDR3 extends over 13 amino acids. V lost 1 base, J lost 6 bases, and 9 bases lay in between. The germline V gene encodes CDR1 SGHAT and CDR2 FQNNGV. The CDR3 region is CASSLVSAAEAFF. CDR3 DNA: TGTGCCAGCAGCTTAGTTTCGGCGGCTGAAGCTTTCTTT.

V usage is TRBV6-5 and J usage is TRBJ2-2; D is possibly TRBD1 or TRBD2 (6 bases each). This CDR3 is 17 amino acids long. CDR1 is MNHEY, CDR2 SVGAGI, per germline. Trimming removed 6 bases from V and 4 bases from J, with 21 bases in between. The CDR3 DNA is TGTGCCAGCAGAGAGAGCATGGGGGGCTTAGGCACCGGGGAGCTGTTTTTT. Residues: CASRESMGGLGTGELFF.

The chain recombines TRBV28 with TRBJ2-3, with TRBD2 identical over 8 bases. After removal of 5 bases from V and 5 bases from J, the junction contained 6 bases not matched to a gene. Germline V gives CDR1 MDHEN, CDR2 SYDVKM. The CDR3 loop spans 14 amino acids. The CDR3 is CASSPAGVGDTQYF. CDR3 nucleotide sequence: TGTGCCAGCAGTCCAGCGGGAGTAGGAGATACGCAGTATTTT.

This clonotype was picked up a small number of times. The chain couples TRBV4-1 to TRBJ2-3, with unresolved D. The V end was cut by 0 bases, the J end by 0 bases, with 10 bases between. The CDR3 is made up of 16 amino acids. CDR1 is MGHRA and CDR2 is YSYEKL in the germline V gene. CDR3 DNA: TGCGCCAGCAGCCAAGATAGGCGGTCTAGCACAGATACGCAGTATTTT. Translated, it gives CASSQDRRSSTDTQYF.

A few counts support this clonotype. The chain couples TRBV24-1 to TRBJ2-5; D is perhaps TRBD2 (7 bases). The CDR3 contains 13 residues. Germline assignment: CDR1 KGHDR and CDR2 SFDVKD. The V end lost 12 bases, the J end lost 3 bases, and 16 bases lay between the germline ends. Written as DNA, the CDR3 is TGTGCCCCCTGGGGGGGGGCTGAAGAGACCCAGTACTTC. Translation gives CAPWGGAEETQYF.

A few counts support this clonotype. The V gene is TRBV20-1, the J gene TRBJ2-2, with D possibly being TRBD1 or TRBD2 (5 bases each). The CDR3 runs to 16 residues. Trimming stripped 6 bases from V and 0 bases from J, with 17 bases between. Per the germline V gene, CDR1 is DFQATT and CDR2 is SNEGSKA (reference sequence). DNA for the CDR3: TGCAGTGCAACGGTGGGGGAAGCCGCGAACACCGGGGAGCTGTTTTTT. This encodes CSATVGEAANTGELFF.

The CDR3 here is CASSEALSMWGRQYF. CDR3 in DNA: TGTGCCAGCAGTGAAGCGCTGAGTATGTGGGGTAGGCAGTACTTC. J is TRBJ2-7 and V is TRBV6-1; D is ambiguous. The germline V and J ends were trimmed by 0 bases and 9 bases, with 18 bases remaining between them. This CDR3 is 15 amino acids long. Germline-derived CDR1 and CDR2 are MNHNS and SASEGT.

This clonotype was counted at least ten times. The chain joins TRBV7-2 to TRBJ2-6; no reliable D call. This CDR3 has 15 residues. V was shortened by 5 bases and J by 1 base, with 9 bases between the two germline ends. CDR1 and CDR2 from the germline V gene are SGHTA and FQGNSA. DNA for the CDR3: TGTGCCAGCAGCCGCGCCAGGTCTGGGGCCAACGTCCTGACTTTC. This encodes CASSRARSGANVLTF. The full variable domain, completed using reference TRBV7-2 and TRBJ2-6, is GAGVSQSPSNKVTEKGKDVELRCDPISGHTALYWYRQSLGQGLEFLIYFQGNSAPDKSGLPSDRFSAERTGGSVSTLTIQRTQQEDSAVYLCASSRARSGANVLTFGAGSRLTVL.

The V gene is TRBV20-1, the J gene TRBJ2-4; possibly TRBD1 for D (6 bases). The CDR3 has 13 amino acids. Germline CDR1 reads DFQATT; CDR2 reads SNEGSKA (reference sequence). The germline V and J ends were trimmed by 6 bases and 5 bases, with 14 bases remaining between them. CDR3 loop: CSAKDSSQNIQYF. CDR3 in DNA: TGCAGTGCAAAGGACAGTTCGCAAAACATTCAGTACTTC.

In its sample, this clonotype was seen many times. V and J are TRBV18 and TRBJ2-7; D gene uncertain. Germline V lookup: CDR1 KGHSH, CDR2 LQKENI. V was shortened by 2 bases and J by 5 bases, with 7 bases between the two germline ends. The length of the CDR3 is 12 residues. The CDR3 spells CASSPVKDEQYF. Written as DNA, the CDR3 is TGTGCCAGCTCACCAGTTAAGGACGAGCAGTACTTC. The variable domain in full, completed from reference TRBV18 and TRBJ2-7, reads NAGVMQNPRHLVRRRGQEARLRCSPMKGHSHVYWYRQLPEEGLKFMVYLQKENIIDESGMPKERFSAEFPKEGPSILRIQQVVRGDSAAYFCASSPVKDEQYFGPGTRLTVT.

This rearrangement joins TRBV18 to TRBJ2-4, with a tentative D call TRBD2 (5 bases). CDR1 is KGHSH and CDR2 is LQKENI in the germline V gene. The ends were cut back, 4 bases at V and 0 bases at J, with 10 bases in the middle. CDR3 length: 15 amino acids. CDR3 in amino acids: CASSHEGLAKNIQYF. The CDR3 DNA reads as TGTGCCAGCTCACATGAGGGCCTAGCCAAAAACATTCAGTACTTC.

The rearrangement links TRBV24-1 to TRBJ2-2; D possibly matches TRBD1 or TRBD2 (6 bases each). This CDR3 has 15 amino acids. CDR1 and CDR2 from the germline V gene are KGHDR and SFDVKD. V was cut by 4 bases and J by 4 bases, with 12 bases left in between. The CDR3 coding sequence is TGTGCCACCAGTGAGACCAGGGGAGGCACCGGGGAGCTGTTTTTT. It translates to CATSETRGGTGELFF.

Many counts were recorded for this clonotype. The rearrangement joins TRBV2 to TRBJ2-3; D possibly corresponds to TRBD2 (6 bases). The germline V gene encodes CDR1 SNHLY and CDR2 FYNNEI. The V end lost 8 bases, the J end lost 5 bases, and 14 bases lay between the germline ends. The CDR3 covers 13 residues. The CDR3 is CASGSGAGDTQYF. The CDR3 DNA is TGTGCCAGCGGATCGGGAGCCGGAGATACGCAGTATTTT.

V is TRBV6-2 or TRBV6-3 and J is TRBJ1-2; no clear D gene. The CDR3 is 14 amino acids. The germline V gene has CDR1 MNHEY and CDR2 SVGEGT. The ends were cut back, 7 bases at V and 5 bases at J, with 17 bases in the middle. CDR3 sequence reads: CASTLEGPRYGYTF. The DNA for the CDR3 is TGTGCCAGCACCCTAGAAGGGCCGAGATATGGCTACACCTTC.

The V and J genes are TRBV6-6 and TRBJ2-2; 8 nucleotides match TRBD2. Trimming cost V 7 bases and J 4 bases; bases outside gene matches: 11. CDR1 is MNHNY and CDR2 is SVGAGI in the germline V gene (reference sequence). The CDR3 loop spans 16 amino acids. The CDR3 DNA reads TGTGCCAGCAAACCCATAGCGGGATTGGTCACCGGGGAGCTGTTTTTT. It translates to CASKPIAGLVTGELFF.

This clonotype occurred a few times. This chain joins TRBV5-1 and TRBJ2-5; D uncertain. There are 15 residues in the CDR3. V was pared by 1 base and J by 3 bases, with 13 bases between. CDR1 is SGHRS and CDR2 is YFSETQ in the germline V gene. In DNA form, the CDR3 reads TGCGCCAGCAGCTTGTCGGCGGCCGTCAAAGAGACCCAGTACTTC. Protein: CASSLSAAVKETQYF.

This clonotype has at least ten counts. The J gene is TRBJ1-5, the V gene TRBV7-9; unclear D gene. V lost 1 base, J lost 6 bases, and 7 bases lay in between. The CDR3 runs to 13 residues. Germline assignment: CDR1 SEHNR and CDR2 FQNEAQ (reference sequence). CDR3 in amino acids: CASSLGAGQPQHF. For the CDR3, the DNA is TGTGCCAGCAGCTTAGGTGCGGGTCAGCCCCAGCATTTT. Full variable domain (missing parts from reference TRBV7-9 and TRBJ1-5): DTGVSQNPRHKITKRGQNVTFRCDPISEHNRLYWYRQTLGQGPEFLTYFQNEAQLEKSRLLSDRFSAERPKGSFSTLEIQRTEQGDSAMYLCASSLGAGQPQHFGDGTRLSIL.

V and J are TRBV7-2 and TRBJ2-5; perhaps TRBD2 as D (5 bases). With 3 bases removed from V and 5 bases from J, the gap between germline ends came to 7 bases. The CDR3 loop spans 12 amino acids. CDR1 is SGHTA, CDR2 FQGNSA, per germline. The CDR3 region has the DNA TGTGCCAGCAGCTTCTCGGGGGAGACCCAGTACTTC. Its protein product is CASSFSGETQYF.

This clonotype has a handful of counts. The V and J genes are TRBV10-3 and TRBJ2-7; D unclear. Germline CDR1 reads ENHRY; CDR2 reads SYGVKD. The CDR3 has 14 amino acids. The ends were cut back, 0 bases at V and 5 bases at J, with 11 bases in the middle. The chain's CDR3 is CAISESPGSNEQYF. The CDR3 nucleotides are TGTGCCATCAGTGAGTCACCCGGGTCTAACGAGCAGTACTTC.

The sample holds a few counts of this clonotype. This rearrangement joins TRBV9 to TRBJ2-1; D might be TRBD1 or TRBD2, each matching 7 bases. Germline-derived CDR1 and CDR2 are SGDLS and YYNGEE. The V gene lost 4 bases and the J gene lost 0 bases, with 11 bases spanning the gap. The length of the CDR3 is 15 residues. The CDR3 DNA reads TGTGCCAGCAGCCCAGGGGGGGGCTCCTACAATGAGCAGTTCTTC. It yields the protein CASSPGGGSYNEQFF.

This clonotype was observed a handful of times. This chain connects TRBV29-1 to TRBJ2-7; TRBD2 matches at 14 bases. With 7 bases clipped from V and 1 base from J, the junction kept 6 bases outside the gene matches. CDR1 and CDR2 from the germline V gene are SQVTM and ANQGSEA. This CDR3 has 15 residues. DNA of the CDR3: TGCAGCGCCCAAGGACTAGCGGGAGGATCCTACGAGCAGTACTTC. It yields the protein CSAQGLAGGSYEQYF.